This passage covers 8 T cell receptor beta chains from one sample sequenced in a study of CD8 T cells in ankylosing spondylitis. Findings of the study overall: Roughly eight highly homologous variants made up a TCR beta motif that seemed to typify ankylosing spondylitis blood.

TCRdb used MiXCR to reprocess the 5' RACE reads, holding one entry per CDR3 protein. The repertoire consists of approximately 520,000 distinct CDR3 sequences, with less than 6% occurring once and the leading ten covering 3% to 4%. Their cognate antigens are unknown. The sequenced sample consisted of blood, either unsorted or a sorted T cell fraction (not recorded which). The receptors were gathered from a male donor with ankylosing spondylitis.

This clonotype has only a few counts. The CDR3 DNA reads as TGTGCCAGCTCGGCAGGGGCGCTGAACACTGAAGCTTTCTTT. This encodes CASSAGALNTEAFF. The chain has TRBV2 and TRBJ1-1, with D possibly being TRBD1 (6 bases). The V end was cut by 8 bases, the J end by 0 bases, with 13 bases between. The CDR3 spans 14 residues. Looked up from germline, CDR1 is SNHLY and CDR2 is FYNNEI.

This clonotype was counted ten times or more. The chain combines TRBV7-2 with TRBJ1-5; unclear D gene. The length of the CDR3 is 15 residues. Trimming removed 4 bases from V and 2 bases from J, with 12 bases in between. Germline V gives CDR1 SGHTA, CDR2 FQGNSA. CDR3 DNA: TGTGCCAGCAGCTCCCGACCCGGGGGCAATCAGCCCCAGCATTTT. This codes for CASSSRPGGNQPQHF.

This clonotype was recorded at least ten times. Here the CDR3 DNA reads TGCAGCGCTGAGAGCACTGAAGCTTTCTTT. Translated, it gives CSAESTEAFF. The chain couples TRBV29-1 to TRBJ1-1; D is ambiguous. The CDR3 has 10 residues. From germline, CDR1 is SQVTM and CDR2 ANQGSEA. V shed 7 bases and J shed 4 bases, with 7 bases lying between them.

There are many counts of this clonotype. The chain links TRBV4-3 to TRBJ1-5; D unresolved. Germline values: CDR1 LGHNA, CDR2 YSLEER. This CDR3 is 14 amino acids long. Trimming stripped 2 bases from V and 4 bases from J, with 9 bases between. CDR3 in DNA: TGCGCCAGCAGCCAAACACCGGGGAATCAGCCCCAGCATTTT. It translates to CASSQTPGNQPQHF.

This clonotype was seen repeatedly, ten times or more. The J gene is TRBJ2-2, the V gene TRBV7-2; tentatively, D is TRBD1 (5 bases). From germline, CDR1 is SGHTA and CDR2 FQGNSA. CDR3 length equals 16 residues. Trimming stripped 5 bases from V and 4 bases from J, with 17 bases between. The CDR3, as DNA: TGTGCCAGCAGCCTTGGACACTTACCCGTCACCGGGGAGCTGTTTTTT. Amino acids: CASSLGHLPVTGELFF.

This clonotype has ten or more counts. The rearrangement links TRBV20-1 to TRBJ2-1; D is unresolved. Germline V CDR1 and CDR2: DFQATT, SNEGSKA (reference sequence). Trimming removed 6 bases from V and 8 bases from J, with 20 bases in between. The CDR3 spans 14 residues. CDR3 sequence (DNA): TGCAGTGCCAGTGGACCAATGGGGTTCTATGAGCAGTTCTTC. Its protein product is CSASGPMGFYEQFF.

This clonotype has at least ten counts. This chain connects TRBV4-1 to TRBJ2-1; possibly TRBD1 or TRBD2 for D (5 bases each). Trimming removed 2 bases at V and 7 bases at J, with 15 bases between. The germline V gene has CDR1 MGHRA and CDR2 YSYEKL. This CDR3 is built from 15 residues. Here the CDR3 DNA reads TGCGCCAGCAGCCAACTGGGACGTAGACGGAATGAGCAGTTCTTC. Amino acid sequence: CASSQLGRRRNEQFF.

This clonotype was seen at least ten times. V and J are TRBV7-8 and TRBJ2-3; TRBD2 matches 12 bases. CDR3 length: 17 amino acids. Looked up from germline, CDR1 is SGHVS and CDR2 is FQNEAQ. Unmatched junction bases numbered 12, after V lost 4 bases and J lost 7 bases. The CDR3 sequence: CASSYTGLAGSKNTQYF. The DNA of the CDR3 is TGTGCCAGCAGCTATACCGGACTAGCGGGATCGAAAAATACGCAGTATTTT.